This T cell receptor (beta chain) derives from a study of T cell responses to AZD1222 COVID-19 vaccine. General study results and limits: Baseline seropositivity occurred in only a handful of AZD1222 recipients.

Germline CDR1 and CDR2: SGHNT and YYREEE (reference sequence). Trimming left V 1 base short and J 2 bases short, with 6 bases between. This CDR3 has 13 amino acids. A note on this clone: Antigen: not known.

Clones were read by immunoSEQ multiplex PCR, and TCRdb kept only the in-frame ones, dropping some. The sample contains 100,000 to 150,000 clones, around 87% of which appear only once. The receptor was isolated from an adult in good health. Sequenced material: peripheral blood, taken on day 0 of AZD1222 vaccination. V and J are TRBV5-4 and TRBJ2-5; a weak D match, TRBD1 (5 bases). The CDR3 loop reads CASSLRQQETQYF. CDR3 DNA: TGTGCCAGCAGCTTGAGACAGCAAGAGACCCAGTACTTC.